This TCR beta chain is drawn from a study of blood T cell repertoires in COVID-19. Across the whole study: COVID-19 samples, acute and convalescent, were from the United States, Italy and Spain. T cells, B-cell-depleted T cells, or PBMCs supplied cDNA or gDNA.

As processed by the authors: It was from reference gene primer amplification that nucleated cell counts were estimated. Assay used: immunoSEQ multiplex PCR; TCRdb lists only in-frame clones, some missing. V, J and clone size are taken as reported in that table, and D and trimming were inferred from the DNA itself. The data contain around 130,000 clones, roughly 80% of them singletons. This CDR3 has 15 amino acids. Germline assignment: CDR1 MNHEY and CDR2 SVGAGI. The germline V and J ends were trimmed by 9 bases and 2 bases, with 17 bases remaining between them. V usage is TRBV6-5 and J usage is TRBJ1-3; no reliable D call. The specimen was peripheral blood. The sequence was collected from a man aged 60 to 75 with acute or convalescent COVID-19. DNA for the CDR3: TGTGCCAGTCATAGCACACTAACCCCTGGAAACACCATATATTTT. It yields the protein CASHSTLTPGNTIYF.